This T cell receptor beta chain appears in the sequencing data of a study of read filtering for tumor transcriptome and immune sequencing. This clonotype occurred many times. What it binds is not known. The germline V gene has CDR1 SQVTM and CDR2 ANQGSEA. The CDR3 is 12 amino acids. Every patient had bone marrow sampled while the disease was active. Study-wide points: IR-seq and RNA-seq agreed better without single-read clonotypes.

From 350 to 500 ng of RNA, a library with molecular barcoded alpha/delta and beta/gamma adaptors was made. A single record per CDR3 protein comes from TCRdb applying MiXCR to the reads. The table lists roughly 90,000 distinct CDR3 sequences, roughly 21% of them singletons. The V gene is TRBV29-1, the J gene TRBJ2-7, with D tentatively TRBD1 (7 bases). Sequencing used a population of CD138-negative cells sorted from bone marrow. The sequence was obtained from a donor aged 40 or older with multiple myeloma. CDR3 nucleotides: TGCTCTGCGGGGACAGCTTCAGGAGGGCAGTACTTC. Its translation: CSAGTASGGQYF.